The clone carrying this T cell receptor (beta chain) was picked up many times. Its antigen is not known. The data originate from a study of T cells in Graves' hyperthyroidism and ophthalmopathy. Notes on the study in general: Peripheral blood also featured most of the thyroid clonotypes expanded above 0.001.

Amplification of TCR beta CDR3 regions used RNA as the template. The TCR CDR3 first-round RT-PCR relied on the HTBI primer set. TCRdb re-called the multiplex PCR reads with MiXCR, one entry per CDR3 protein. The sample holds a few hundred thousand distinct CDR3 sequences, roughly 14% seen once. CDR3 size: 14 residues. Trimming removed 8 bases from V and 8 bases from J, with 19 bases in between. In germline, CDR1 is SNHLY, CDR2 FYNNEI. Diagnoses used clinical symptoms, serum thyroxine and TRAb, thyroid ultrasound and orbital computed tomography. Each 10 ml fresh peripheral blood draw supplied the PBMCs.

This chain connects TRBV2 to TRBJ2-1; D is perhaps TRBD1 or TRBD2 (5 bases each). This TCR was sampled from a woman aged 25 to 39 with Graves' hyperthyroidism. Sequenced: blood. The CDR3 region is CASLAGRAGDEQFF. The CDR3 nucleotides are TGTGCCAGCCTCGCAGGGCGGGCAGGCGATGAGCAGTTCTTC.